The 22 T cell receptor beta chains reported below all come from one sample, sequenced in a study of T cell responses to AZD1222 COVID-19 vaccine. Method: immunoSEQ multiplex PCR; TCRdb's copy keeps in-frame clones and lacks some. This table holds 140,000 to 150,000 clones, 82% found once. Sequences were derived from peripheral blood, sampled on day 0 of MenACWY control vaccination. These receptors all stem from an adult in good health.

This sequence joins TRBV14 and TRBJ1-1, with D maybe TRBD1 (6 bases). The CDR3 is made up of 17 amino acids. Germline V CDR1 and CDR2: SGHDN, FVKESK. V lost 3 bases, J lost 2 bases, and 19 bases lay in between. This CDR3 reads CASSQNTHRVANTEAFF. The CDR3 DNA reads as TGTGCCAGCAGCCAGAATACGCACAGGGTCGCAAACACTGAAGCTTTCTTT.

The chain joins TRBV7-9 to TRBJ1-4, with D tentatively TRBD1 (5 bases). V was cut by 5 bases and J by 0 bases, with 13 bases left in between. The CDR3 consists of 16 residues. CDR1 and CDR2 (germline): SEHNR, FQNEAQ (reference sequence). Here the CDR3 reads CASSPTWGATNEKLFF. As DNA, the CDR3 is TGTGCCAGCAGCCCCACGTGGGGGGCAACTAATGAAAAACTGTTTTTT.

V is TRBV5-6 and J is TRBJ1-6; 7 bases map to TRBD1. Germline-derived CDR1 and CDR2 are SGHDT and YYEEEE. V was clipped by 3 bases and J by 14 bases; unmatched bases: 8. This CDR3 has 13 residues. CDR3 nucleotide sequence: TGTGCCAGCAGCTACGGACAGGCTCGGGCCCTCCACTTT. It translates to CASSYGQARALHF.

The V call is TRBV5-4, the J call TRBJ2-3; 8 positions agree with TRBD2. J was trimmed by 0 bases and V by 6 bases; bases with no gene match: 6. The germline gives CDR1 SGHNT, CDR2 YYREEE (reference sequence). The CDR3 sequence is 15 residues long. The CDR3 DNA reads as TGTGCCAGCACCCCGGGGGGGGCAAGCACAGATACGCAGTATTTT. Its translation is CASTPGGASTDTQYF.

The chain combines TRBV7-3 with TRBJ2-3; possible D gene TRBD2, 5 bases. CDR1 SGHTA and CDR2 FQGTGA come from the germline V gene. The CDR3 is 13 amino acids. V was shortened by 5 bases and J by 10 bases, with 16 bases between the two germline ends. In DNA, the CDR3 is TGTGCCAGCAGCCCAGAGACTTCCGGGGCGCAGTATTTT. This codes for CASSPETSGAQYF.

This chain links TRBV23-1 with TRBJ2-6, with D unclear. TRBV23-1 is designated an ORF whose function remains uncertain. V lost 4 bases to trimming and J lost 2 bases, with 12 bases between them. This CDR3 has 16 amino acids. The CDR3 region has the DNA TGCGCCAGCAGTCCAACGATCAGAACTGGGGCCAACGTCCTGACTTTC. Translated: CASSPTIRTGANVLTF.

This rearrangement joins TRBV29-1 to TRBJ2-1; 11 positions agree with TRBD2. The V and J ends lost 6 bases and 0 bases, in that order; junction bases with no gene match: 13. CDR1 is SQVTM and CDR2 is ANQGSEA in the germline V gene. The CDR3 has 18 amino acids. CDR3: CSVGTGTSGARSYNEQFF. The CDR3 DNA sequence: TGCAGCGTAGGGACCGGGACTAGCGGAGCCCGCTCCTACAATGAGCAGTTCTTC.

This rearrangement joins TRBV5-4 to TRBJ2-1; 10 nucleotides line up with TRBD2. V shed 0 bases and J 9 bases; nucleotides not matched to a gene: 15. The CDR3 length is 18 residues. CDR1 and CDR2 from the germline V gene are SGHNT and YYREEE (reference sequence). CDR3 nucleotide sequence: TGTGCCAGCAGCTTGGAATTATATACTAGCGGGGTAAATGGTGAGCAGTTCTTC. Amino acids: CASSLELYTSGVNGEQFF.

This chain uses TRBV20-1 with TRBJ1-1; D uncertain. CDR3 length: 15 residues. V was clipped by 3 bases and J by 4 bases, with 18 bases between them. CDR1 and CDR2 from the germline V gene are DFQATT and SNEGSKA (reference sequence). The CDR3 sequence is CSASPLRRERTEAFF. CDR3 bases: TGCAGTGCTAGTCCCCTCCGACGAGAACGCACTGAAGCTTTCTTT.

Of note for this clone: This may arise from a read error, as a much more abundant clone is one base away. This chain joins TRBV7-2 and TRBJ2-1, with D tentatively TRBD1 or TRBD2 (5 bases each). Trimming took 2 bases from V and 0 from J, leaving 8 bases between them. Germline V lookup: CDR1 SGHTA, CDR2 FQGNSA. The CDR3 sequence is 15 residues long. The CDR3 DNA is TGTGCCAGCAGCTTATGGGGGAGCTCCTACAATGAGCAGTTCTTC. Translating it yields CASSLWGSSYNEQFF.

As DNA, the CDR3 is TGTGCCAGTAGTATAGCGAGGGGGCGCGGGGGAACCGGGGAGCTGTTTTTT. It yields the protein CASSIARGRGGTGELFF. The chain links TRBV19 to TRBJ2-2; D tentatively reads TRBD1 or TRBD2 (7 bases each). CDR1 is LNHDA, CDR2 SQIVND, per germline (reference sequence). Between the trimmed V and J ends, which lost 1 base and 5 bases, there was a span of 17 bases. The CDR3 is made up of 17 amino acids.

V and J are TRBV5-5 and TRBJ1-4; no firm D call. Trimming pared 0 bases from V and 7 bases from J, leaving 10 bases between. The germline V gene has CDR1 SGHKS and CDR2 YYEKEE (reference sequence). The CDR3 runs 14 residues. The CDR3, as DNA: TGTGCCAGCAGCTTGGGGACCTCGCGTGAAAAACTGTTTTTT. It is translated as CASSLGTSREKLFF.

The rearrangement uses TRBV5-1 and TRBJ2-1; 7 nucleotides align to TRBD1. Germline CDR1 reads SGHRS; CDR2 reads YFSETQ. The CDR3 spans 15 residues. With 3 bases clipped from V and 4 bases from J, the junction kept 7 bases outside the gene matches. The CDR3 sequence is CASSWSRGRYNEQFF. The CDR3 bases are TGCGCCAGCAGCTGGTCGAGGGGGCGATACAATGAGCAGTTCTTC. Full variable domain (remainder filled in from reference TRBV5-1 and TRBJ2-1): KAGVTQTPRYLIKTRGQQVTLSCSPISGHRSVSWYQQTPGQGLQFLFEYFSETQRNKGNFPGRFSGRQFSNSRSEMNVSTLELGDSALYLCASSWSRGRYNEQFFGPGTRLTVL.

The CDR3 DNA sequence: TGTGCCACCAGTGATCTGGACGGGGACACTGAAGCTTTCTTT. As protein: CATSDLDGDTEAFF. This chain links TRBV24-1 with TRBJ1-1; no reliable D call. Germline V CDR1 and CDR2: KGHDR, SFDVKD. V was pared by 3 bases and J by 3 bases, with 10 bases between. The CDR3 has 14 residues.

The chain is built from TRBV27 and TRBJ2-5; D gene unclear. This CDR3 has 13 residues. V was trimmed by 9 bases and J by 4 bases, leaving 15 bases between them. The germline CDR1 and CDR2 sequences are MNHEY and SMNVEV (reference sequence). CDR3 DNA: TGTGCCAGTTCGATGGGGATTACAGAGACCCAGTACTTC. This gives the protein CASSMGITETQYF.

CDR3 loop: CASSYRTSGGQSYEQYF. The CDR3 DNA follows: TGTGCCAGCAGTTACCGGACTAGCGGGGGCCAAAGCTACGAGCAGTACTTC. The rearrangement links TRBV6-2 or TRBV6-3 to TRBJ2-7, with 13 nucleotides matching TRBD2. Germline CDR1 is MNHEY and CDR2 is SVGEGT. CDR3 length: 17 residues. With V trimmed by 2 bases and J by 3 bases, 7 bases remained unmatched.

The chain combines TRBV27 with TRBJ1-2, with 11 bases aligning to TRBD1. Germline trimming cut 7 bases from V and 8 bases from J; bases unmatched to any gene: 6. CDR3 size: 13 residues. The germline V gene has CDR1 MNHEY and CDR2 SMNVEV (reference sequence). For the CDR3, the DNA is TGTGCCAGCACTAAAAGGACAGGGGGCGGCTACACCTTC. Its translation: CASTKRTGGGYTF.

The genes are TRBV28 and TRBJ1-3; maybe TRBD1 (6 bases). Per the germline V gene, CDR1 is MDHEN and CDR2 is SYDVKM. V gave up 8 bases and J gave up 0 bases, with 14 bases separating them. This CDR3 has 15 amino acids. The CDR3 sequence: CASSDGGPSGNTIYF. The CDR3 nucleotides are TGTGCCAGCTCCGACGGGGGGCCCTCTGGAAACACCATATATTTT.

This clone was observed a few times. V is TRBV28 and J is TRBJ1-2, with a weak D call TRBD1 (5 bases). Germline V lookup: CDR1 MDHEN, CDR2 SYDVKM. CDR3 length: 14 residues. Trimming took off 7 bases at V and 8 bases at J, with 20 bases between the two ends. In DNA form, the CDR3 reads TGTGCCAGCACCAAGCAGGGCCCACGTTTAGGCTACACCTTC. Its protein is CASTKQGPRLGYTF.

The CDR3 spells CASSGRQGVNSPLHF. In nucleotides, the CDR3 is TGTGCCAGCAGCGGCAGACAGGGGGTAAATTCACCCCTCCACTTT. J is TRBJ1-6 and V is TRBV9, with 9 bases fitting TRBD1. Germline assignment: CDR1 SGDLS and CDR2 YYNGEE. V dropped 3 bases and J dropped 7; count of bases not matched to a gene: 5. The CDR3 extends over 15 amino acids. The complete variable domain, with remaining parts taken from reference TRBV9 and TRBJ1-6, reads DSGVTQTPKHLITATGQRVTLRCSPRSGDLSVYWYQQSLDQGLQFLIQYYNGEERAKGNILERFSAQQFPDLHSELNLSSLELGDSALYFCASSGRQGVNSPLHFGNGTRLTVT.

CDR3 in DNA: TGTGCCAGCAGCTTTAGTAAGGGGGCTGAGAACACTGAAGCTTTCTTT. This sequence encodes CASSFSKGAENTEAFF. The V gene is TRBV11-2, the J gene TRBJ1-1; 7 bases fit TRBD1. Trimming cost V 3 bases and J 1 base; bases outside gene matches: 8. The CDR3 loop spans 16 amino acids. Per the germline V gene, CDR1 is SGHAT and CDR2 is FQNNGV.

V is TRBV7-8 and J is TRBJ2-7; no clear D. Deletions cut 3 bases from V and 2 bases from J, with 11 bases between. CDR3 length: 14 amino acids. Germline CDR1 SGHVS, CDR2 FQNEAQ. The CDR3 DNA follows: TGTGCCAGCAGCTTGCTGGGTAGTACCTACGAGCAGTACGTC. Its translation: CASSLLGSTYEQYV.